The clone carrying this T cell receptor (beta chain) was seen ten or more times. V lost 3 bases and J lost 9, with 11 bases in between. The CDR3 loop spans 12 amino acids. A 5'RACE template-switching step, the method used to make TCR cDNA, added a universal primer site and UMIs. TCRdb reprocessed the 5' RACE reads with MiXCR, giving one entry per CDR3 protein. The profile shows 110,000 to 150,000 distinct CDR3 sequences, 5% to 8% of them singletons. The entry originates in a study of T cells after yellow fever vaccination. The chain carries TRBV12-3 or TRBV12-4 and TRBJ2-5; D remains ambiguous. The sample in question was CD4+ T cells sorted from PBMCs, obtained 10 days after the yellow fever booster vaccination. The clonotype originates from a man younger than 40 who received the YFV17D yellow fever vaccine. The CDR3 coding sequence is TGTGCCAGCAGTTTCGGGCTCGGGCCCCAGTACTTC. As protein: CASSFGLGPQYF.